A single sample is the source of the 10 T cell receptor beta chains below, sequenced in a study of T cells in Graves' hyperthyroidism and ophthalmopathy. RNA transcripts gave rise to amplified TCR beta CDR3 regions. During a first-round RT-PCR of the TCR CDR3, the HTBI primer set was used. In TCRdb, the multiplex PCR reads were re-called with MiXCR into one record per CDR3 protein. This table has fewer than 650,000 distinct CDR3 sequences, 11% to 15% appearing once. Sequenced material: blood. These receptors all stem from a woman between 18 and 30 years old with Graves' ophthalmopathy.

This clonotype was detected ten times or more. V gene TRBV6-2 or TRBV6-3 combines with J gene TRBJ2-7; 10 bases map to TRBD2. CDR1 is MNHEY and CDR2 is SVGEGT in the germline V gene. The CDR3 loop spans 14 amino acids. The trim removed 2 bases at V and 2 bases at J, leaving 0 bases unmatched. The CDR3 reads CASSYSGRAYEQYF. The CDR3 nucleotides read TGTGCCAGCAGTTACAGCGGGAGGGCCTACGAGCAGTACTTC.

This clonotype has at least ten counts. This sequence joins TRBV19 and TRBJ2-4; D possibly corresponds to TRBD2 (6 bases). V was trimmed by 5 bases and J by 4 bases, leaving 12 bases between them. This CDR3 is built from 14 residues. Germline CDR1 reads LNHDA; CDR2 reads SQIVND (reference sequence). CDR3 nucleotides: TGTGCCAGTAGTGGGACTGGATTTAAAAACATTCAGTACTTC. Translating gives CASSGTGFKNIQYF.

As regards this clonotype: A read error may produce the germline difference seen at one junction end. V and J are TRBV27 and TRBJ2-2; D may correspond to TRBD1 or TRBD2 (6 bases each). CDR1 and CDR2 (germline): MNHEY, SMNVEV (reference sequence). The CDR3 is 14 amino acids. The CDR3 DNA follows: TGTGCCAGCAGCCGAGGATGGGGGGCCGGGGAACTGTTTTTT. This gives the protein CASSRGWGAGELFF.

This clonotype has more than one count but fewer than ten. The V call is TRBV11-2, the J call TRBJ1-3, with no clear D. The length of the CDR3 is 16 residues. V was pared by 0 bases and J by 4 bases, with 13 bases between. Germline CDR1 reads SGHAT; CDR2 reads FQNNGV. The CDR3 DNA is TGTGCCAGCAGCTTAGAATCCCGTCCTGGAGGAAACACCATATATTTT. Protein product: CASSLESRPGGNTIYF.

This clonotype was seen at least ten times. The CDR3 loop reads CSAKGMRAGVYEQYF. The CDR3 DNA sequence: TGCAGTGCTAAGGGGATGAGGGCGGGAGTGTACGAGCAGTACTTC. The J gene is TRBJ2-7, the V gene TRBV20-1; 7 bases match TRBD2. V dropped 4 bases and J dropped 4; count of bases not matched to a gene: 13. Germline CDR1 is DFQATT and CDR2 is SNEGSKA (reference sequence). This CDR3 region has 15 residues.

The sample holds many counts of this clonotype. The chain joins TRBV29-1 to TRBJ2-2; 7 bases agree with TRBD1. CDR3 size: 14 residues. CDR1 and CDR2 (germline): SQVTM, ANQGSEA. V gave up 6 bases and J gave up 4 bases; unmatched junction bases: 8. The CDR3 bases are TGCAGCGTGGCGACAGGGTCGGGCACCGGGGAGCTGTTTTTT. This sequence encodes CSVATGSGTGELFF.

This clonotype was observed a few times. The V and J genes are TRBV5-1 and TRBJ2-6; D remains unclear. Deletions cut 0 bases from V and 1 base from J, with 5 bases between. The germline V gene has CDR1 SGHRS and CDR2 YFSETQ. This CDR3 spans 15 amino acids. The CDR3 DNA follows: TGCGCCAGCAGCTTGGCGGATTCTGGGGCCAACGTCCTGACTTTC. Translating gives CASSLADSGANVLTF.

A word on this clonotype: A read error may explain this, as a much larger clone is one base away. CDR3 loop: CAWARGHGLNTEAFF. CDR3 nucleotides: TGTGCCTGGGCCCGCGGACACGGTTTGAACACTGAAGCTTTCTTT. The V gene is TRBV30, the J gene TRBJ1-1; a possible D gene is TRBD1 (5 bases). Trimming removed 5 bases at V and 0 bases at J, with 16 bases between. Germline V gene lookup returns CDR1 GTSNPN and CDR2 SVGIG (reference sequence). The CDR3 spans 15 residues.

J is TRBJ2-3 and V is TRBV9; TRBD1 aligns across 8 bases. This CDR3 is 13 amino acids long. With V trimmed by 5 bases and J by 2 bases, 1 base remained unmatched. The germline gives CDR1 SGDLS, CDR2 YYNGEE. CDR3 nucleotide sequence: TGTGCCAGCAGGGACAGGGTCACAGATACGCAGTATTTT. It translates to CASRDRVTDTQYF.

This clonotype was counted between two and nine times. V usage is TRBV7-9 and J usage is TRBJ2-7; 13 bases line up with TRBD2. In germline, CDR1 is SEHNR, CDR2 FQNEAQ (reference sequence). The CDR3 extends over 16 amino acids. V trimming: 5 bases; J trimming: 3 bases; junction bases outside the gene matches: 7. The CDR3, as DNA: TGTGCCAGCAGCCGGGGGACTAGCGGGGCAAACTACGAGCAGTACTTC. Translated, it gives CASSRGTSGANYEQYF.